The T cell receptor (beta chain) described here comes from a study of blood T cells in healthy people across ages (dated by TCRdb to about 2015). With regard to the full study: In model experiments, template switching captured about one uniquely barcoded TCR beta cDNA molecule for every two T cells. The donors were split into four age groups: young (average approximately 16 years), middle-aged (roughly 42), aged (approximately 59) and long-lived (about 82). For two donors (one aged 18 to 29 and one aged 80 or older), the study analyzed two additional independent replicas of 1 million unique cDNA reads from the same blood draw. Using deep sequencing normalized with unique cDNA molecular identifiers, the study measured how TCR beta repertoire diversity changes with age. Donors of different ages were randomly distributed across sequencing lanes to avoid experimental bias.

There are 14 amino acids in the CDR3, from cysteine to phenylalanine inclusive. The DNA shown is the 42-base CDR3, in frame from base 1. Between the V and J ends, shortened by 8 bases and 5 bases respectively, the junction contains 15 bases. From the germline V gene, CDR1 is MDHEN and CDR2 is SYDVKM. With respect to this clonotype: This clone's antigen is unknown. No base-level quality is on record; no much larger clone is a single base apart.

The 39 donors, aged about 6 to 95 years, were systemically healthy Caucasian individuals from Russia. Each donor gave 8.5 to 10 milliliters of peripheral blood, collected into EDTA-treated Vacutainer tubes. Ficoll-Paque density-gradient centrifugation was used to isolate PBMCs, with at least 6 million per sample. Trizol reagent was used to extract total RNA from PBMCs, with at least 6 micrograms per sample. For every donor, flow cytometry on a PBMC aliquot measured the percentage of naive CD45RAhigh/CD27high T cells. To prepare the library, 5' RACE was applied. This sample was sequenced with an Illumina HiSeq 2500. The second PCR ran for about 6 to 11 cycles and used a J-beta primer mix along with a sample-barcoded 5' primer. A unique molecular identifier was introduced onto each TCR beta cDNA molecule by a template-switch 5' adaptor carrying 12 random nucleotides. Each sample yielded at least 2.5 million CDR3-containing paired-end reads. First-strand cDNA was synthesized from all RNA with the Mint cDNA synthesis kit, primed by a TRBC-specific oligonucleotide. After uracil-DNA glycosylase treatment, a first 18-cycle PCR used universal primers M1SS and BC2_uni_R on all cDNA. In the source study's methods: Each sample was normalized by randomly selecting 1 million high-quality reads, each carrying a distinct molecular identifier. Reads sharing molecular identifiers were discarded rather than binned into consensus sequences. MiTCR, set to a Q25 quality threshold and the strictest error-elimination algorithm, was used for CDR3 identification, clonotype clustering and error correction. A nonparametric unseen species model using Euler transformation provided a lower-bound estimate of total TCR beta diversity. TCRdb took the public reads, trimmed them with fastp at Q25, ran MiXCR for clone calling and kept in-frame beta chains. Rows matching on CDR3 protein sequence are summarized as one entry with the most common DNA and genes. The V and J calls and clone size are TCRdb's, not the authors'. The sample profile shows hundreds of thousands of distinct CDR3 sequences; roughly two fifths of them were found once. 20% to 25% of the sample rests with the top ten.

The full study reports these points: Because the CMV infection status of the donors was unknown, age-related changes in expanded clonotypes may potentially have been confounded. Estimates of total diversity based on one million sequenced T cells were considered lower bounds and underestimates. Compared with the aged group, the long-lived group had more naive CD4+ T cells, fewer expanded clones and increased TCR diversity, a pattern suggesting age selection. Observed TCR beta diversity per million T cells fell roughly linearly with age, and a significant reduction was already apparent by age about 36. Conclusive comparison of naive and antigen-experienced compartments was prevented by the profiling of bulk unsorted PBMCs. There was a strong correlation between observed TCR beta diversity and the percentage of naive T cells measured by flow cytometry.

This receptor chain uses TRBV28 and TRBJ2-2; the D gene cannot be resolved reliably. This receptor was identified in a woman aged 55-69 years in good health. Source material: blood. The CDR3 protein: CASLYGGETGELFF. The nucleotide sequence reads as follows: TGTGCCAGCCTATACGGCGGAGAGACCGGGGAGCTGTTTTTT.